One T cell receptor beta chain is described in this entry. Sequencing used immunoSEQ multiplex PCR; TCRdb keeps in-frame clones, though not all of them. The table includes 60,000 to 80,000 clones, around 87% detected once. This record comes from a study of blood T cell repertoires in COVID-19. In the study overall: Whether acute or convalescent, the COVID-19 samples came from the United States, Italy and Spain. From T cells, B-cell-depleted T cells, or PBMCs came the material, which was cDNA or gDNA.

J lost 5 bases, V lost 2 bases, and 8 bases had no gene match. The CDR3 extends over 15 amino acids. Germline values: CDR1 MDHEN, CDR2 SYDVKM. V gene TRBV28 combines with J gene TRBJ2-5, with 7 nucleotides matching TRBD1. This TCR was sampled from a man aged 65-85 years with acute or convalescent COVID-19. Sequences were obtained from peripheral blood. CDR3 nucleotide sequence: TGTGCCAGCAGTTTACCCCGACAGGGTCGGGAGACCCAGTACTTC. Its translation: CASSLPRQGRETQYF.